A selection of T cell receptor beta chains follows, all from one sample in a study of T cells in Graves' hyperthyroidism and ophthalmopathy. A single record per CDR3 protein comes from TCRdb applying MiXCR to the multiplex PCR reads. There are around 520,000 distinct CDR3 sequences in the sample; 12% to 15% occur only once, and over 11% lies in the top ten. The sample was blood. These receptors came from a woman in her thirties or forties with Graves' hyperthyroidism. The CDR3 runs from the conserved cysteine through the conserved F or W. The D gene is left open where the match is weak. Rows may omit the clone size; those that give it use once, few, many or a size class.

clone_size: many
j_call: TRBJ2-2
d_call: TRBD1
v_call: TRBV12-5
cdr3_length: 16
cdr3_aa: CASGLLLGQGIGELFF
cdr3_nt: TGTGCTAGTGGTTTGCTACTGGGACAGGGGATCGGGGAGCTGTTTTTT

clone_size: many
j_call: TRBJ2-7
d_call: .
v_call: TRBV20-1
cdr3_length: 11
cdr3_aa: CSARPGYEQYF
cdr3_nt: TGCAGTGCTAGACCGGGTTACGAGCAGTACTTC

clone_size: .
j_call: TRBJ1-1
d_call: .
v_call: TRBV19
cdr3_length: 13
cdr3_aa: CASSILGGTEAFF
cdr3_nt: TGTGCCAGTAGTATATTGGGAGGCACTGAAGCTTTCTTT

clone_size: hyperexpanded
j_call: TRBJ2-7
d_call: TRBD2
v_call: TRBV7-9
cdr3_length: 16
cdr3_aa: CASSPPSAGGPNEQYF
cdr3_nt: TGTGCCAGCAGCCCCCCGTCGGCGGGAGGGCCGAACGAGCAGTACTTC

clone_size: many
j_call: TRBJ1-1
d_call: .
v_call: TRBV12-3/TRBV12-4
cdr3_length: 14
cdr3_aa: CASSFPPQNTEAFF
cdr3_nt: TGTGCCAGCAGTTTCCCCCCACAGAACACTGAAGCTTTCTTT

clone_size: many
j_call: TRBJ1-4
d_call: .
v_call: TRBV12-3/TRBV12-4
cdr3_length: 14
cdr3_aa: CASSRGAEDEKLFF
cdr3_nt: TGTGCCAGCAGTAGAGGGGCGGAGGATGAAAAACTGTTTTTT

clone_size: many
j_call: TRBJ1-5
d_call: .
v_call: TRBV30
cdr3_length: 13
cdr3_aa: CAWSLAPNQPQHF
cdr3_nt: TGTGCCTGGAGTTTGGCTCCCAATCAGCCCCAGCATTTT

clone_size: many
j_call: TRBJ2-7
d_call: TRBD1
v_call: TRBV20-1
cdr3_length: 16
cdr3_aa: CSARDPFGTGGYEQYF
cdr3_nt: TGCAGTGCTAGAGACCCCTTCGGGACAGGGGGGTACGAGCAGTACTTC

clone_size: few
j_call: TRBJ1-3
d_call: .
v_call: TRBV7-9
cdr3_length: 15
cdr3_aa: CASSGDMVSGNTIYF
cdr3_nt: TGTGCCAGCAGCGGAGACATGGTCTCTGGAAACACCATATATTTT

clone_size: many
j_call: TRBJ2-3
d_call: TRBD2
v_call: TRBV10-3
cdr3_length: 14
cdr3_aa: CAIRASGNTDTQYF
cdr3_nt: TGTGCCATCAGGGCTAGCGGGAACACAGATACGCAGTATTTT

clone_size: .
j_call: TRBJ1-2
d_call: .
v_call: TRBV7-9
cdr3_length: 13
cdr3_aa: CASSLVGTQGYTF
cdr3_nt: TGTGCCAGCAGCTTAGTGGGGACGCAGGGCTACACCTTC

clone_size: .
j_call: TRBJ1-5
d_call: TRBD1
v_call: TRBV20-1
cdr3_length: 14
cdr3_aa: CSARAGGSNQPQHF
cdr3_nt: TGCAGTGCTAGGGCAGGGGGTAGCAATCAGCCCCAGCATTTT

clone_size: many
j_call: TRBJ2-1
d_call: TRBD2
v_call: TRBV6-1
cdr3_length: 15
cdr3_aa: CASNRLRAGVNEQFF
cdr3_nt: TGTGCCAGCAATCGACTTCGAGCGGGAGTCAATGAGCAGTTCTTC

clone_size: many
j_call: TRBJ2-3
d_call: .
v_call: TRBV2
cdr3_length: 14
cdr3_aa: CASSEPDRTDTQYF
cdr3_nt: TGTGCCAGCAGTGAACCGGACAGAACAGATACGCAGTATTTT

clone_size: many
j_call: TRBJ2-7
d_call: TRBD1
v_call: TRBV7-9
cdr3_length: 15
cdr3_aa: CASRADRGLLHEQYF
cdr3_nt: TGTGCCAGCAGAGCAGACAGGGGCCTCCTCCACGAGCAGTACTTC

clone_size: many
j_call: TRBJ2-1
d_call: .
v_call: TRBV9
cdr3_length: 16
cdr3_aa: CASSVATLAPYNEQFF
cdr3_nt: TGTGCCAGCAGCGTAGCTACCCTAGCTCCCTACAATGAGCAGTTCTTC

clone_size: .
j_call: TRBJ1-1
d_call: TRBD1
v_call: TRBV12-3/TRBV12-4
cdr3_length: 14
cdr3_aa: CASSTGTGGSGAFF
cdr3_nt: TGTGCCAGCAGTACCGGGACAGGGGGCTCGGGGGCTTTCTTT

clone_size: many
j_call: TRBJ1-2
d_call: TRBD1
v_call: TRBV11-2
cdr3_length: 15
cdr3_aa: CASSSTGSIRYGYTF
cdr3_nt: TGTGCCAGCAGTTCGACAGGGTCGATCCGGTATGGCTACACCTTC

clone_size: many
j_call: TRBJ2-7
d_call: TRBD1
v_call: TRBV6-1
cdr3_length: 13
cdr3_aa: CASGTGPLNEQYF
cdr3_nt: TGTGCCAGCGGGACAGGGCCCCTGAACGAGCAGTACTTC

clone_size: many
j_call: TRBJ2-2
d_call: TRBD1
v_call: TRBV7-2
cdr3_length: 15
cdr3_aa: CASSLAGQGTGELFF
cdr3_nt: TGCGCCAGCAGCTTGGCGGGACAGGGGACCGGGGAGCTGTTTTTT

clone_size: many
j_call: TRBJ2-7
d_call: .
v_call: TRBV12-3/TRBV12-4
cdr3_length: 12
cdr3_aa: CASSLEGWEQYF
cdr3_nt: TGTGCCAGCAGTCTCGAGGGCTGGGAGCAGTACTTC

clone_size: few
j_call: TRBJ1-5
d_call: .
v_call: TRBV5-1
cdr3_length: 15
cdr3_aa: CASSLDGDSNQPQHF
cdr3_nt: TGCGCCAGCAGCTTGGATGGGGATAGCAATCAGCCCCAGCATTTT

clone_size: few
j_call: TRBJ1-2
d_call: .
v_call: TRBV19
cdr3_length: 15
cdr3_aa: CASSTWTEDNYGYTF
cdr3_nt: TGTGCCAGTAGTACCTGGACAGAAGACAACTATGGCTACACCTTC

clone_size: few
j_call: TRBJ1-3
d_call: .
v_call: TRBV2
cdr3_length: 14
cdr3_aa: CASSEGHSGNTIYF
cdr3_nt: TGTGCCAGCAGTGAGGGTCACTCTGGAAACACCATATATTTT

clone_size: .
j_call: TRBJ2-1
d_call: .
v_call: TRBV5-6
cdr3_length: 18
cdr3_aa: CASSLDSLGSRVYNEQFF
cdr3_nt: TGTGCCAGCAGCTTGGATAGTTTGGGGTCTCGGGTCTACAATGAGCAGTTCTTC

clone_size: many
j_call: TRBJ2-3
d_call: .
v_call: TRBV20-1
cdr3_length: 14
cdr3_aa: CSARDGLSTDTQYF
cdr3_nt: TGCAGTGCTAGGGACGGACTCAGCACAGATACGCAGTATTTT

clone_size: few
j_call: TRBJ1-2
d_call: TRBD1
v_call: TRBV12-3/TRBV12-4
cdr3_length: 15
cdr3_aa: CASRLRGGERDGYTF
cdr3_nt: TGTGCCAGCAGACTAAGAGGGGGCGAAAGGGATGGCTACACCTTC

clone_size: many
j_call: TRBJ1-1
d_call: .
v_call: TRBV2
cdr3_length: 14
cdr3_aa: CASSGLGGNTEAFF
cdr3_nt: TGTGCCAGCAGTGGGTTAGGCGGGAACACTGAAGCTTTCTTT

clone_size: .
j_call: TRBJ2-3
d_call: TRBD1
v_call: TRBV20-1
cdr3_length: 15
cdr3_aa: CTVPGQGARPDTQYF
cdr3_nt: TGCACCGTCCCGGGACAGGGGGCGAGACCAGATACGCAGTATTTT

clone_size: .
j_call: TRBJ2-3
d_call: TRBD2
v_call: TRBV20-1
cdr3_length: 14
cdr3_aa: CSARTSGRGDTQYF
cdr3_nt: TGCAGTGCTAGGACTAGCGGGAGAGGAGATACGCAGTATTTT

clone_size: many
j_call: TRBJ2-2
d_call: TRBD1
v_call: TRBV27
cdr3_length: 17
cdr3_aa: CASSSTPGTGYTGELFF
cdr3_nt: TGTGCCAGCAGTTCAACCCCCGGGACAGGGTACACCGGGGAGCTGTTTTTT

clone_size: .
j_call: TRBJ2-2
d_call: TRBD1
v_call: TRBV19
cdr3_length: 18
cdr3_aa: CASSIWNRGQANTGELFF
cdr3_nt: TGTGCCAGTAGTATTTGGAACAGGGGGCAAGCGAACACCGGGGAGCTGTTTTTT

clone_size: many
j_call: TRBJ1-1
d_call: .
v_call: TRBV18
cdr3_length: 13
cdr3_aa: CASSPQGRTEAFF
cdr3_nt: TGTGCCAGCTCACCTCAGGGGAGGACTGAAGCTTTCTTT

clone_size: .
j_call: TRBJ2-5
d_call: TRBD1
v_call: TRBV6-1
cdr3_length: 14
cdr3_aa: CASSGHRGRETQYF
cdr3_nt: TGTGCCAGCAGTGGTCACAGGGGGAGAGAGACCCAGTACTTC

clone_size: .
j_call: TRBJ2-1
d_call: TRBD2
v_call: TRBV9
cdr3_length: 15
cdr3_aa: CASSVVAGGTDEQFF
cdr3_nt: TGTGCCAGCAGCGTAGTAGCGGGAGGTACCGATGAGCAGTTCTTC

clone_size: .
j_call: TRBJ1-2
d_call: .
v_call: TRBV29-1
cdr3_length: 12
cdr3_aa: CSVGDFNYGYTF
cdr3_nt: TGCAGCGTCGGGGACTTTAACTATGGCTACACCTTC

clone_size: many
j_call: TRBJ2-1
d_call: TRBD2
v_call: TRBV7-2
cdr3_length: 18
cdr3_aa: CASSLAATSGRIDNEQFF
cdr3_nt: TGTGCCAGCAGCTTAGCGGCTACTAGCGGGAGGATAGACAATGAGCAGTTCTTC

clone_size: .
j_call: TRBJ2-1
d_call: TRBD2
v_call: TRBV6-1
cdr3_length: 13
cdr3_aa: CASRREGPNEQFF
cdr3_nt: TGTGCCAGCCGGCGGGAGGGCCCCAATGAGCAGTTCTTC

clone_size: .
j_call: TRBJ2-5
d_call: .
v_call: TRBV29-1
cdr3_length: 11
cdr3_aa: CSVPRGETQYF
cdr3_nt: TGCAGCGTTCCCCGGGGGGAGACCCAGTACTTC

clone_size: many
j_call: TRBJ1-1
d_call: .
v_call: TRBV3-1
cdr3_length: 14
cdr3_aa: CASSQEAAITEAFF
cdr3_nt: TGTGCCAGCAGCCAAGAGGCAGCTATAACTGAAGCTTTCTTT

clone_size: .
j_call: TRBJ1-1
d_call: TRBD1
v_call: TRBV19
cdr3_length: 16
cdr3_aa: CASSIGTGGLGTEAFF
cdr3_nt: TGTGCCAGTAGTATAGGGACAGGGGGCTTGGGCACTGAAGCTTTCTTT

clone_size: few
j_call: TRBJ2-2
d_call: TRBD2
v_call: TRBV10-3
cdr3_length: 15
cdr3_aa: CAIRGGTRDTGELFF
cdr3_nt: TGTGCCATCAGGGGAGGGACTAGAGACACCGGGGAGCTGTTTTTT

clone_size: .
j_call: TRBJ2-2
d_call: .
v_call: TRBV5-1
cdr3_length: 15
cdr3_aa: CASSLTGETTGELFF
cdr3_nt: TGCGCCAGCAGCTTGACGGGAGAAACCACCGGGGAGCTGTTTTTT

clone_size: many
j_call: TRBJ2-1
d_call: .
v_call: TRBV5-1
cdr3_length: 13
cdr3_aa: CASSPGRANEQFF
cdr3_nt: TGCGCCAGCAGCCCAGGCAGGGCCAATGAGCAGTTCTTC

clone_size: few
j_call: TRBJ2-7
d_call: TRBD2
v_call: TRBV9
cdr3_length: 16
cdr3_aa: CASSPSRGGPVNEQYF
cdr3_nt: TGTGCCAGCAGCCCGAGCCGGGGAGGGCCTGTCAACGAGCAGTACTTC